This TCR beta chain was sequenced for a study of blood T cell repertoires in COVID-19. Germline CDR1 and CDR2: KGHSH and LQKENI. The CDR3 contains 15 residues. V was shortened by 2 bases and J by 9 bases, with 17 bases between the two germline ends. This clone appeared once. Here immunoSEQ multiplex PCR was the method, and the copy in TCRdb shows in-frame clones only, minus some. The sample records 250,000 or so clones, about 70% being singletons. This sequence was found in a woman aged 80 or over with acute or convalescent COVID-19. V and J are TRBV18 and TRBJ2-1; TRBD2 is a possible D gene (6 bases). The source material was peripheral blood. CDR3 sequence reads: CASSPKRDFWSEQFF. Written as DNA, the CDR3 is TGTGCCAGCTCACCAAAACGGGACTTCTGGAGTGAGCAGTTCTTC. Looking up the rest from reference TRBV18 and TRBJ2-1 gives the full variable domain: NAGVMQNPRHLVRRRGQEARLRCSPMKGHSHVYWYRQLPEEGLKFMVYLQKENIIDESGMPKERFSAEFPKEGPSILRIQQVVRGDSAAYFCASSPKRDFWSEQFFGPGTRLTVL.